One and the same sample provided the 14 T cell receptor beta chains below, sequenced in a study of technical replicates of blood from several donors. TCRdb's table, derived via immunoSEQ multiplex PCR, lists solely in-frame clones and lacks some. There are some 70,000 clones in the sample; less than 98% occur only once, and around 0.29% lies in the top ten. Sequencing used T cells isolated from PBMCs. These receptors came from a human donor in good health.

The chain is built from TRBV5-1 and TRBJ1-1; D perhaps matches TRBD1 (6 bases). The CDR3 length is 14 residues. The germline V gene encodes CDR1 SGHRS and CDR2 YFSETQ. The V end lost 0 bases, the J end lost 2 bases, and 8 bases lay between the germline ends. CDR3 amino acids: CASSLGGRNTEAFF. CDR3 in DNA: TGCGCCAGCAGCTTGGGGGGGCGCAACACTGAAGCTTTCTTT.

This chain's CDR3 is CASSWGQSQPQHF. The CDR3 bases are TGTGCCAGCAGTTGGGGGCAGAGTCAGCCCCAGCATTTT. The rearrangement links TRBV6-5 to TRBJ1-5, with TRBD1 as a possible D gene (6 bases). CDR1 MNHEY and CDR2 SVGAGI come from the germline V gene. CDR3 length equals 13 residues. The ends were cut back, 4 bases at V and 6 bases at J, with 10 bases in the middle.

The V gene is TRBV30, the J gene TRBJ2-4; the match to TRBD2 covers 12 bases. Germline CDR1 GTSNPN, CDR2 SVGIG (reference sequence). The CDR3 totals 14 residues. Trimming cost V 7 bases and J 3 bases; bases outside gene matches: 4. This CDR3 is CALTSGRDKNIQYF. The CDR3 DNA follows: TGTGCCTTGACTAGCGGGAGAGACAAAAACATTCAGTACTTC.

CDR3 in DNA: TGCAGCGTTGAATTCCCGGTAAAGCAGCCCCAGCATTTT. This translates into CSVEFPVKQPQHF. This chain connects TRBV29-1 to TRBJ1-5, with D hard to call. This CDR3 contains 13 residues. Trimming took off 2 bases at V and 7 bases at J, with 12 bases between the two ends. CDR1 SQVTM and CDR2 ANQGSEA come from the germline V gene.

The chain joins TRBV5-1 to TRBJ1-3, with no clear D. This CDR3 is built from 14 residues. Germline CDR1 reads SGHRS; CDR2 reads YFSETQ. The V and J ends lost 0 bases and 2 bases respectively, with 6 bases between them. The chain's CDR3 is CASSLDNTGNTIYF. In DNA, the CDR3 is TGCGCCAGCAGCTTGGACAACACTGGAAACACCATATATTTT.

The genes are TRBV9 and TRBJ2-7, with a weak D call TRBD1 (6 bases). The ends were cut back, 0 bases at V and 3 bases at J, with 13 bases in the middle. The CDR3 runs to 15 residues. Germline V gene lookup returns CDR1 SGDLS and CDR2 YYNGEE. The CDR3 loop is CASSVGTDSYYEQYF. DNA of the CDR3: TGTGCCAGCAGCGTAGGGACGGACAGTTACTACGAGCAGTACTTC.

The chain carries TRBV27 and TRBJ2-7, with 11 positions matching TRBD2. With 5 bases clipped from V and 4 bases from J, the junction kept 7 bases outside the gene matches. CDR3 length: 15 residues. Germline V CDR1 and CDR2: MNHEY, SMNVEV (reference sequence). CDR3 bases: TGTGCCAGCAGTCTCGCCGGGACTAGCGGATACGAGCAGTACTTC. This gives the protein CASSLAGTSGYEQYF.

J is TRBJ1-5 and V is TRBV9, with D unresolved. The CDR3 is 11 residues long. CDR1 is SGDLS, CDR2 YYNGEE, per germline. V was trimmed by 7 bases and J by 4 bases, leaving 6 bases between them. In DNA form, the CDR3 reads TGTGCCAGCGGCATTAATCAGCCCCAGCATTTT. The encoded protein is CASGINQPQHF.

CDR3 nucleotides: TGTGCCAGCAGCCAAGATAAAACTAGGGCTAGCGGTTCCACAGATACGCAGTATTTT. This translates into CASSQDKTRASGSTDTQYF. The gene calls are TRBV4-2 and TRBJ2-3; 7 positions match TRBD2. The CDR3 runs to 19 residues. Trimming at V came to 0 bases and at J to 2 bases, leaving 14 bases not matched to a gene. From germline, CDR1 is LGHNA and CDR2 YNFKEQ.

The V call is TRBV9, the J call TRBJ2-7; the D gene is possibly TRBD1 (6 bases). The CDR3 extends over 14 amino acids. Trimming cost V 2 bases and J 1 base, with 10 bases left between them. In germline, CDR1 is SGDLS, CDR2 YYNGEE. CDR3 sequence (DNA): TGTGCCAGCAGCGTTTCTGGACAGTCCTACGAGCAGTACTTC. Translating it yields CASSVSGQSYEQYF.

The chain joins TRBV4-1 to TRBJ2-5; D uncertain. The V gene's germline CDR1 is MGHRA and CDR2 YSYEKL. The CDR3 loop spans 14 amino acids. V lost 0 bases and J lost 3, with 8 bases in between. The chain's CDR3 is CASSQEWQKETQYF. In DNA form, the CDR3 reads TGCGCCAGCAGCCAAGAATGGCAGAAAGAGACCCAGTACTTC.

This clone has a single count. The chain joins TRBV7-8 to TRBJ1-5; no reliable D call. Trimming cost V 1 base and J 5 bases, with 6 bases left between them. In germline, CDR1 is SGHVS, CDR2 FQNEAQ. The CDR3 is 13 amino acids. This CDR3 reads CASSLEAYQPQHF. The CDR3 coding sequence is TGTGCCAGCAGCTTAGAAGCCTATCAGCCCCAGCATTTT.

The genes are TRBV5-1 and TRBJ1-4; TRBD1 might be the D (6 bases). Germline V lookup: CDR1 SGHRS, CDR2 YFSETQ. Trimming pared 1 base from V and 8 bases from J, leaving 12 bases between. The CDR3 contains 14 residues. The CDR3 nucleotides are TGCGCCAGCAGCTTGACCAGGGGCAGAGAAAAACTGTTTTTT. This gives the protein CASSLTRGREKLFF. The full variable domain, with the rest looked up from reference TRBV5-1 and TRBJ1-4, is KAGVTQTPRYLIKTRGQQVTLSCSPISGHRSVSWYQQTPGQGLQFLFEYFSETQRNKGNFPGRFSGRQFSNSRSEMNVSTLELGDSALYLCASSLTRGREKLFFGSGTQLSVL.

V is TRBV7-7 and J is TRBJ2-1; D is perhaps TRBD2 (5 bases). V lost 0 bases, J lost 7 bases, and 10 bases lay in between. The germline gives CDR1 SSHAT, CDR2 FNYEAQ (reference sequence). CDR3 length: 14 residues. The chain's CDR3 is CASSLAGVGNEQFF. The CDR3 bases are TGTGCCAGCAGCTTAGCGGGAGTAGGGAATGAGCAGTTCTTC.